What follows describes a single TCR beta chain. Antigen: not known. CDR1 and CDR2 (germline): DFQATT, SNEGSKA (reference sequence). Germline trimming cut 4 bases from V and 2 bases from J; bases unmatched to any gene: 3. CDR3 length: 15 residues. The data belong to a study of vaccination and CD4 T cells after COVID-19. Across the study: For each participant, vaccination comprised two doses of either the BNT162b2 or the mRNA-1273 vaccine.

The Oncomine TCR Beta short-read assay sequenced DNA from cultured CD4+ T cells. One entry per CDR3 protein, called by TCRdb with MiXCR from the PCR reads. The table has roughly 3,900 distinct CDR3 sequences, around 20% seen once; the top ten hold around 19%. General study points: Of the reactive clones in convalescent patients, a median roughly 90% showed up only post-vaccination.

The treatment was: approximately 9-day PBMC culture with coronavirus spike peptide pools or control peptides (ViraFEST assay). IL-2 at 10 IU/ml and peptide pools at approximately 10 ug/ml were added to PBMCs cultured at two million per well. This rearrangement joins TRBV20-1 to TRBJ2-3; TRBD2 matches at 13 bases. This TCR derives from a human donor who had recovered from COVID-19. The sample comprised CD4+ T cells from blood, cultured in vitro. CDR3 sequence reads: CSAMGTSGATDTQYF. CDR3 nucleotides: TGCAGTGCTATGGGGACTAGCGGGGCCACAGATACGCAGTATTTT.